The 21 T cell receptor beta chains below all came from one sample that was sequenced in a study of OX40 agonist ivuxolimab in advanced cancers. Sequencing used immunoSEQ multiplex PCR; TCRdb keeps in-frame clones, though not all of them. The data hold tens of thousands of clones, with about 85% observed a single time. The sequencing here drew on CD4+ or CD8+ T cells sorted from blood, taken in a trial of the OX40 agonist ivuxolimab. The receptors shown here come from an adult with an advanced solid tumor such as melanoma, head and neck, liver or kidney cancer.

In the case of this clone: The sample carries other DNA sequences with the same CDR3. The chain is built from TRBV15 and TRBJ1-1, with D unresolved. Germline V CDR1 and CDR2: LNHNV, YYDKDF (reference sequence). The V end lost 0 bases, the J end lost 1 base, and 9 bases lay between the germline ends. CDR3 length: 15 amino acids. CDR3 amino acids: CATSRDLKENTEAFF. The CDR3 DNA is TGTGCCACCAGCAGAGATTTAAAGGAGAACACTGAAGCTTTCTTT.

The chain links TRBV6-5 to TRBJ2-3; tentative D call: TRBD1 (6 bases). Germline CDR1 is MNHEY and CDR2 is SVGAGI. V was pared by 5 bases and J by 6 bases, with 12 bases between. CDR3 length equals 13 residues. CDR3 DNA: TGTGCCAGCAGTGACCCGACAGGCGATACGCAGTATTTT. Translated: CASSDPTGDTQYF.

This chain links TRBV5-5 with TRBJ1-5, with a possible D match to TRBD1 (6 bases). CDR1 and CDR2 from the germline V gene are SGHKS and YYEKEE (reference sequence). The V end lost 0 bases, the J end lost 0 bases, and 13 bases lay between the germline ends. The CDR3 spans 17 residues. As DNA, the CDR3 is TGTGCCAGCAGCTTGGTCGGGGGCTCTTATAGCAATCAGCCCCAGCATTTT. Residues: CASSLVGGSYSNQPQHF.

The chain links TRBV21-1 to TRBJ2-7; the table's TRBD1 call for D was not verified on the DNA. TRBV21-1 corresponds to a pseudogene. The CDR3 runs to 13 residues. The CDR3 protein is CASMPGQFYEQYF. The CDR3 coding sequence is TGTGCCAGCATGCCAGGTCAATTTTACGAGCAGTACTTC.

The rearrangement joins TRBV28 to TRBJ1-3; tentative D call: TRBD1 (5 bases). The V gene lost 8 bases and the J gene lost 0 bases, with 11 bases spanning the gap. CDR1 and CDR2 (germline): MDHEN, SYDVKM. The CDR3 is made up of 14 amino acids. CDR3 protein: CASHQGSSGNTIYF. CDR3 nucleotide sequence: TGTGCCAGCCACCAGGGTAGCTCTGGAAACACCATATATTTT.

Of note for this clone: This could be a read error, since a much larger clone is one nucleotide away. The V and J genes are TRBV2 and TRBJ2-5; 7 bases match TRBD2. Matching the DNA end better, TRBJ2-7 makes the J call doubtful. The CDR3 sequence is 14 residues long. Germline V gene lookup returns CDR1 SNHLY and CDR2 FYNNEI. This CDR3 reads CVSTPGGSYYEQYF. In DNA form, the CDR3 reads TGTGTCAGCACCCCGGGAGGCAGCTACTACGAGCAGTACTTC.

A few counts support this clone. This chain uses TRBV5-6 with TRBJ2-3; D is unclear. CDR1 SGHDT and CDR2 YYEEEE come from the germline V gene. The V and J ends lost 4 bases and 0 bases respectively, with 6 bases between them. CDR3 size: 13 residues. CDR3 residues: CASSGDSTDTQYF. In nucleotides, the CDR3 is TGTGCCAGCAGCGGAGACAGCACAGATACGCAGTATTTT.

The chain joins TRBV4-1 to TRBJ1-5, with D unresolved. The CDR3 totals 16 residues. Germline CDR1 reads MGHRA; CDR2 reads YSYEKL. V lost 0 bases to trimming and J lost 0 bases, with 9 bases between them. The CDR3 region is CASSQDPGNSNQPQHF. The CDR3 DNA is TGCGCCAGCAGCCAAGACCCTGGCAATAGCAATCAGCCCCAGCATTTT.

The chain combines TRBV5-5 with TRBJ2-7; the D is unclear. The V gene's germline CDR1 is SGHKS and CDR2 YYEKEE (reference sequence). CDR3 length: 14 amino acids. The ends were cut back, 0 bases at V and 0 bases at J, with 7 bases in the middle. The CDR3 sequence: CASSLAATSYEQYF. The CDR3 region has the DNA TGTGCCAGCAGCTTGGCCGCGACCTCCTACGAGCAGTACTTC.

J is TRBJ2-1 and V is TRBV9, with 9 bases fitting TRBD2. Trimming took 0 bases from V and 15 from J; bases not matched to a gene: 7. Germline V gene lookup returns CDR1 SGDLS and CDR2 YYNGEE. The CDR3 has 13 amino acids. Written as DNA, the CDR3 is TGTGCCAGCAGCGTAGGCCAGCGGGAGGTGCCGTTCTTC. This gives the protein CASSVGQREVPFF.

The chain is built from TRBV7-6 and TRBJ2-1; D possibly corresponds to TRBD2 (5 bases). V lost 2 bases to trimming and J lost 5 bases, with 13 bases between them. This CDR3 has 15 amino acids. Germline CDR1 is SGHVS and CDR2 is FNYEAQ. Here the CDR3 DNA reads TGTGCCAGCAGCTTAAGGCTAGCTCAAAACAATGAGCAGTTCTTC. Translating gives CASSLRLAQNNEQFF.

The rearrangement uses TRBV27 and TRBJ2-3, with TRBD2 matching over 11 bases. V shed 4 bases and J 6 bases; nucleotides not matched to a gene: 9. CDR3 length equals 16 residues. CDR1 is MNHEY, CDR2 SMNVEV, per germline (reference sequence). The CDR3 loop is CASSSGLADGRDTQYF. CDR3 coding DNA: TGTGCCAGCAGTTCGGGACTAGCGGACGGCCGGGATACGCAGTATTTT.

The chain uses TRBV19 and TRBJ2-7, with D perhaps matching TRBD1 or TRBD2 (5 bases each). The V gene lost 5 bases and the J gene lost 3 bases, with 26 bases spanning the gap. The CDR3 spans 18 residues. The germline gives CDR1 LNHDA, CDR2 SQIVND (reference sequence). CDR3: CASSLLMGSGRRIYEQYF. The CDR3 DNA sequence: TGTGCCAGTAGTTTACTAATGGGGTCAGGGAGAAGGATCTACGAGCAGTACTTC.

The chain recombines TRBV5-4 with TRBJ2-6; D perhaps matches TRBD1 (5 bases). Germline values: CDR1 SGHNT, CDR2 YYREEE (reference sequence). The CDR3 covers 14 residues. Deletions cut 0 bases from V and 4 bases from J, with 5 bases between. The CDR3 loop is CASSLDRGANVLTF. In DNA, the CDR3 is TGTGCCAGCAGCTTGGACAGGGGGGCCAACGTCCTGACTTTC.

The V gene is TRBV7-3, the J gene TRBJ2-2; 8 positions agree with TRBD1. The CDR3 is 15 residues long. Per germline, CDR1 SGHTA and CDR2 FQGTGA. V shed 5 bases, J shed 4 bases, and the junction held 6 bases outside the gene matches. The CDR3 DNA reads as TGTGCCAGCAGCCCGACAGGGGCGGGCACCGGGGAGCTGTTTTTT. It specifies CASSPTGAGTGELFF. Looking up the rest from reference TRBV7-3 and TRBJ2-2 gives the full variable domain: GAGVSQTPSNKVTEKGKYVELRCDPISGHTALYWYRQSLGQGPEFLIYFQGTGAADDSGLPNDRFFAVRPEGSVSTLKIQRTERGDSAVYLCASSPTGAGTGELFFGEGSRLTVL.

The rearrangement links TRBV9 to TRBJ2-1, with D unclear. Trimming took 0 bases from V and 0 from J, leaving 7 bases between them. CDR1 is SGDLS and CDR2 is YYNGEE in the germline V gene. CDR3 length equals 15 residues. The chain's CDR3 is CASSVEAPSYNEQFF. Here the CDR3 DNA reads TGTGCCAGCAGCGTAGAGGCCCCCTCCTACAATGAGCAGTTCTTC.

The gene calls are TRBV5-1 and TRBJ1-2, with unresolved D. V dropped 4 bases and J dropped 6 bases, with 19 bases sitting between them. This CDR3 spans 15 amino acids. Germline CDR1 reads SGHRS; CDR2 reads YFSETQ. CDR3 residues: CASSTISPERDGYTF. Here the CDR3 DNA reads TGCGCCAGCAGCACGATATCCCCTGAGAGGGATGGCTACACCTTC.

The rearrangement links TRBV6-6 to TRBJ2-7; 12 nucleotides agree with TRBD2. CDR1 MNHNY and CDR2 SVGAGI come from the germline V gene (reference sequence). The CDR3 extends over 14 amino acids. V trimming: 4 bases; J trimming: 6 bases; junction bases outside the gene matches: 4. As DNA, the CDR3 is TGTGCCAGCAGTTGGACTAGCGGGACGGCCGAGCAGTACTTC. It encodes CASSWTSGTAEQYF.

The chain joins TRBV5-6 to TRBJ2-1, with D unresolved. CDR1 is SGHDT, CDR2 YYEEEE, per germline. Trimming removed 3 bases from V and 0 bases from J, with 10 bases in between. The length of the CDR3 is 15 residues. The CDR3 DNA sequence: TGTGCCAGCAGCTCCGGACCCAGCTCCTACAATGAGCAGTTCTTC. Translating it yields CASSSGPSSYNEQFF.

This sequence joins TRBV5-1 and TRBJ1-2; perhaps TRBD1 as D (5 bases). Trimming removed 0 bases from V and 6 bases from J, with 9 bases in between. The germline gives CDR1 SGHRS, CDR2 YFSETQ. The CDR3 covers 13 residues. This CDR3 is CASSLGMTDGYTF. CDR3 DNA sequence: TGCGCCAGCAGCTTGGGGATGACAGATGGCTACACCTTC.

This chain uses TRBV30 with TRBJ1-3; possibly TRBD1 for D (5 bases). The CDR3 has 14 amino acids. The V gene lost 3 bases and the J gene lost 0 bases, with 9 bases spanning the gap. Germline CDR1 and CDR2: GTSNPN and SVGIG (reference sequence). This CDR3 is CAWSAGGSGNTIYF. CDR3 bases: TGTGCCTGGAGCGCGGGGGGCTCTGGAAACACCATATATTTT.